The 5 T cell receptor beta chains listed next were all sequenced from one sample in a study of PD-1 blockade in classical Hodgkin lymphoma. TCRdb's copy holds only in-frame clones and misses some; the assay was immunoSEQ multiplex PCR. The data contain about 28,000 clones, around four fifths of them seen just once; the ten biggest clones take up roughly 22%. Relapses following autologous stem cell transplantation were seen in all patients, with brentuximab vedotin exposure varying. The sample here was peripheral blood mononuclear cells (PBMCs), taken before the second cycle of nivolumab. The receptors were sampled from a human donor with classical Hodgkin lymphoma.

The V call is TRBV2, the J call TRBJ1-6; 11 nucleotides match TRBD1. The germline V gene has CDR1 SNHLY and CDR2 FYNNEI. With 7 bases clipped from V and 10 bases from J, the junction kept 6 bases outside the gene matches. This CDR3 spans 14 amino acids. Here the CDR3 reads CASKVGTGGSPLHF. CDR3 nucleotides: TGTGCCAGCAAGGTGGGGACAGGGGGGTCACCCCTCCACTTT.

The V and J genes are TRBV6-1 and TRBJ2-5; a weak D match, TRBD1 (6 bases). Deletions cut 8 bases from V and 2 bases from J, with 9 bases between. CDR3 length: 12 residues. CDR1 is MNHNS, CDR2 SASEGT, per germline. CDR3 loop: CASAGQQETQYF. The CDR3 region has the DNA TGTGCCAGCGCCGGACAGCAAGAGACCCAGTACTTC.

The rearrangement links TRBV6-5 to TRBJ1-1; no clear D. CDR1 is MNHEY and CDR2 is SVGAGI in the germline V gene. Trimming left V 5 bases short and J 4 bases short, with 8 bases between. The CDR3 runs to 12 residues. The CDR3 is CASSGQGTEAFF. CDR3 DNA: TGTGCCAGCAGTGGCCAAGGCACTGAAGCTTTCTTT.

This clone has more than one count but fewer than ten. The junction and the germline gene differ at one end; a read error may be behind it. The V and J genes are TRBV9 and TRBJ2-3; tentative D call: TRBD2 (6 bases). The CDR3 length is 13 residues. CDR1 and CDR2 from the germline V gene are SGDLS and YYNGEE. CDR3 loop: CASSGASTDTQYF. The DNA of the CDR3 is TGTGCCAGTAGCGGAGCTAGCACAGATACGCAGTATTTT.

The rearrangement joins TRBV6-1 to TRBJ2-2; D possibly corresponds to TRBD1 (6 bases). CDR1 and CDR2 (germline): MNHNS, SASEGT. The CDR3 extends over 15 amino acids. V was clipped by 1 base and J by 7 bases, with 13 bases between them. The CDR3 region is CASSEEVRGIGELFF. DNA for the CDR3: TGTGCCAGCAGTGAAGAGGTCAGGGGAATCGGGGAGCTGTTTTTT.